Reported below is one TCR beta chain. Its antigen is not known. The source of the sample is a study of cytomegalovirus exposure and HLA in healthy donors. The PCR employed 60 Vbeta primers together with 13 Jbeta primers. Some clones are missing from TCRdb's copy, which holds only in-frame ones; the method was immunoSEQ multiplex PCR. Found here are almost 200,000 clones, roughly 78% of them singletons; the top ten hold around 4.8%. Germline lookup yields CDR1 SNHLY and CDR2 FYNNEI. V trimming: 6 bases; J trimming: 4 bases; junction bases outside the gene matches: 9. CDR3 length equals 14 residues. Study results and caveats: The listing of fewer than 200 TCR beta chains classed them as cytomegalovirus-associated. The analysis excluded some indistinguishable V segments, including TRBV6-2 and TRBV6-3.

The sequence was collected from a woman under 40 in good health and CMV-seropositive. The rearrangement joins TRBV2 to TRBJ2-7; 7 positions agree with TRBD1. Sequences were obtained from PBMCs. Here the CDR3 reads CASSPDRERYEQYF. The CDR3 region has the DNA TGTGCCAGCAGCCCCGACAGGGAGCGGTACGAGCAGTACTTC.